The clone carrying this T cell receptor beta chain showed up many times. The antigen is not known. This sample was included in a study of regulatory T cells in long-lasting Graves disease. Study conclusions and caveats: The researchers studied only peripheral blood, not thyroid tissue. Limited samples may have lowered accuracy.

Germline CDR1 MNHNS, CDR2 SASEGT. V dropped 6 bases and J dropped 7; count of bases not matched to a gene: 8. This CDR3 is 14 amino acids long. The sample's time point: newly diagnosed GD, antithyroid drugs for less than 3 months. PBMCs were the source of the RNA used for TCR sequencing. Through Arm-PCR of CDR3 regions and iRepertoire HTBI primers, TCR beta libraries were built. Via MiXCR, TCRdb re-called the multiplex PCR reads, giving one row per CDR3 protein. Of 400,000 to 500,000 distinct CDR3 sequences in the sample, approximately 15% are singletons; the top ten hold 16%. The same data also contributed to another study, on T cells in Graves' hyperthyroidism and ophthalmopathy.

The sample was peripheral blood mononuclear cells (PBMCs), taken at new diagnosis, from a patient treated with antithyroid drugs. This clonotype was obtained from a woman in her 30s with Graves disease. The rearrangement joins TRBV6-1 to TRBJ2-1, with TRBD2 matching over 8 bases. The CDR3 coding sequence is TGTGCCAGCAGCCCCAGGACTAGCCTTAATGAGCAGTTCTTC. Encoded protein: CASSPRTSLNEQFF.